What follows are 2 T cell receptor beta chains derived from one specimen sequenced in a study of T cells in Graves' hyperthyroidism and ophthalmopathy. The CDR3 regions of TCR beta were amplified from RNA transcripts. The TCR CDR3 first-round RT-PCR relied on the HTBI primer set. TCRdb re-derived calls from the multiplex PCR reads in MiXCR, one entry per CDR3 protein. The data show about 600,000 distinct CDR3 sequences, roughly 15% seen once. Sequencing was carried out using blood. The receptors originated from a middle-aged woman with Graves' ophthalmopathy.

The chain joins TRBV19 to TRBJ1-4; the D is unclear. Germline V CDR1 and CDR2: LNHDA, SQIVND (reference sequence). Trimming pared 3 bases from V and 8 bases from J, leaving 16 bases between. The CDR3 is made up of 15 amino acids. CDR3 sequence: CASSIYEPGQEKLFF. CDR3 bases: TGTGCCAGTAGTATTTACGAGCCCGGCCAAGAAAAACTGTTTTTT.

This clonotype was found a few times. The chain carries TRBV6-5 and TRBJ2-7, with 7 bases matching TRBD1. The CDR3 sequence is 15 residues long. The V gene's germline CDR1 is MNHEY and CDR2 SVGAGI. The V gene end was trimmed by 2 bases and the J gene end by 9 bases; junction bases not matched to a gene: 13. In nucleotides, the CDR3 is TGTGCCAGCAGTTACGGGAGACAGGGCCAGTTCAGGCAGTACTTC. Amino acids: CASSYGRQGQFRQYF.